The 32 T cell receptor beta chains reported below all come from one sample, sequenced in a study of cytomegalovirus exposure and HLA in healthy donors (TCRdb year 2017). Library creation used the immunoSEQ multiplex PCR assay. TCRdb mirrors the immuneACCESS table, restricted to in-frame sequences. Some clones are absent from its copies; in checked studies, under half trace to an unresolved V gene, and the reason for the others is unknown. The sample table holds 200,000 to 300,000 clones, of which approximately 86% were seen once. The ten biggest clones cover around 1.2% of the sample. The specimen sequenced was PBMCs. The receptors here all came from a woman aged 25 to 39 in good health and CMV-seropositive.

Only one count was recorded for this clone. The V and J genes are TRBV19 and TRBJ2-3, with 12 bases that match TRBD2. Germline loops: CDR1 LNHDA, CDR2 SQIVND (reference sequence). This CDR3 contains 19 residues. Trimming removed 4 bases from V and 6 bases from J; junction bases left unmatched: 17. CDR3 amino acids: CASSTMARSTSGRMDTQYF. The CDR3 DNA sequence: TGTGCCAGTAGTACCATGGCTAGATCGACTAGCGGGAGAATGGATACGCAGTATTTT.

The V and J genes are TRBV5-1 and TRBJ2-7, with 14 positions matching TRBD2. This CDR3 region has 16 residues. CDR1 and CDR2 from the germline V gene are SGHRS and YFSETQ. The junction had 7 bases not matched to a gene; V was cut back by 3 bases and J by 5 bases. This CDR3 reads CASSYMGLAGVDEQYF. The CDR3 bases are TGCGCCAGCAGCTACATGGGACTAGCGGGAGTAGACGAGCAGTACTTC. The whole variable domain, remainder taken from reference TRBV5-1 and TRBJ2-7, is KAGVTQTPRYLIKTRGQQVTLSCSPISGHRSVSWYQQTPGQGLQFLFEYFSETQRNKGNFPGRFSGRQFSNSRSEMNVSTLELGDSALYLCASSYMGLAGVDEQYFGPGTRLTVT.

The chain couples TRBV5-1 to TRBJ1-4, with D possibly being TRBD1 (6 bases). Per germline, CDR1 SGHRS and CDR2 YFSETQ. The CDR3 contains 14 residues. The ends were cut back, 0 bases at V and 5 bases at J, with 8 bases in the middle. The CDR3 coding sequence is TGCGCCAGCAGCTTGGCCAGGGGAAATGAAAAACTGTTTTTT. This sequence encodes CASSLARGNEKLFF.

V is TRBV2 and J is TRBJ1-2; no reliable D call. The CDR3 is 11 residues long. V was trimmed by 6 bases and J by 7 bases, leaving 9 bases between them. Germline V gene data show CDR1 as SNHLY and CDR2 as FYNNEI. This CDR3 reads CASRNTGGYTF. CDR3 nucleotide sequence: TGTGCCAGCAGAAACACGGGTGGCTACACCTTC.

This clone turned up a few times. Other DNA sequences in this specimen translate into the identical CDR3. V gene TRBV5-1 combines with J gene TRBJ2-5; D remains ambiguous. The CDR3 has 13 amino acids. Germline V gene data show CDR1 as SGHRS and CDR2 as YFSETQ. V gave up 0 bases and J gave up 3 bases, with 6 bases separating them. The CDR3 DNA sequence: TGCGCCAGCAGCTTGGGAGTGGAAGAGACCCAGTACTTC. Amino acids: CASSLGVEETQYF.

The chain carries TRBV19 and TRBJ1-5; D call uncertain. Germline V lookup: CDR1 LNHDA, CDR2 SQIVND (reference sequence). The CDR3 has 17 amino acids. Deletions cut 3 bases from V and 0 bases from J, with 15 bases between. The CDR3 is CASSMGGPDYSNQPQHF. The CDR3 DNA follows: TGTGCCAGTAGTATGGGAGGACCCGACTATAGCAATCAGCCCCAGCATTTT. The variable domain in full, with the rest retrieved from reference TRBV19 and TRBJ1-5, is DGGITQSPKYLFRKEGQNVTLSCEQNLNHDAMYWYRQDPGQGLRLIYYSQIVNDFQKGDIAEGYSVSREKKESFPLTVTSAQKNPTAFYLCASSMGGPDYSNQPQHFGDGTRLSIL.

The chain recombines TRBV10-3 with TRBJ1-4; D might be TRBD1 (6 bases). With 0 bases removed from V and 4 bases from J, the gap between germline ends came to 15 bases. Germline CDR1 ENHRY, CDR2 SYGVKD. The CDR3 runs to 17 residues. The CDR3 protein is CAISESVASGDNEKLFF. The CDR3 DNA reads TGTGCCATCAGTGAGTCCGTGGCCTCAGGGGATAATGAAAAACTGTTTTTT.

The sample holds a few counts of this clone. The chain has TRBV29-1 and TRBJ1-2; tentatively, D is TRBD1 (5 bases). CDR3 length: 11 amino acids. V lost 5 bases, J lost 8 bases, and 12 bases lay in between. Germline CDR1 is SQVTM and CDR2 is ANQGSEA. CDR3 amino acids: CSVRGLFGYTF. The CDR3 region has the DNA TGCAGCGTTAGGGGACTGTTCGGCTACACCTTC.

This chain uses TRBV14 with TRBJ2-1; 15 nucleotides agree with TRBD2. The CDR3 contains 16 residues. Germline V gene data show CDR1 as SGHDN and CDR2 as FVKESK. The ends lost 5 bases at V and 12 bases at J; junction bases unmatched: 11. DNA for the CDR3: TGTGCCAGCAGCTCCTGGACTAGCGGGAGGGCCGGGGTGCAGTTCTTC. Amino acids: CASSSWTSGRAGVQFF.

This sequence joins TRBV9 and TRBJ2-7; unclear D gene. This CDR3 is built from 14 residues. Between the trimmed V and J ends, which lost 2 bases and 6 bases, there was a span of 15 bases. Germline lookup yields CDR1 SGDLS and CDR2 YYNGEE. DNA for the CDR3: TGTGCCAGCAGCGTTTATCCGGGTAGTAGCGAGCAGTACTTC. This codes for CASSVYPGSSEQYF.

The chain joins TRBV28 to TRBJ1-1; TRBD1 aligns across 9 bases. CDR3 length equals 13 residues. Germline loops: CDR1 MDHEN, CDR2 SYDVKM. V shed 5 bases and J 6 bases; nucleotides not matched to a gene: 4. CDR3 sequence: CASSRDREAEAFF. The CDR3 nucleotides read TGTGCCAGCAGTAGGGACAGGGAGGCTGAAGCTTTCTTT.

This sequence joins TRBV7-2 and TRBJ1-2, with 11 bases that match TRBD1. V lost 6 bases and J lost 4; bases outside the gene matches: 7. This CDR3 region has 15 residues. CDR1 SGHTA and CDR2 FQGNSA come from the germline V gene. Here the CDR3 reads CASSRTGGVLYGYTF. The DNA for the CDR3 is TGTGCCAGCAGTCGGACAGGGGGCGTCCTCTATGGCTACACCTTC.

The chain recombines TRBV5-1 with TRBJ2-5; 9 bases fit TRBD2. The germline V gene encodes CDR1 SGHRS and CDR2 YFSETQ. CDR3 size: 14 residues. With V trimmed by 4 bases and J by 5 bases, 6 bases remained unmatched. The CDR3 bases are TGCGCCAGCAGCCTTATAGCGGGAGTGGAGACCCAGTACTTC. Its translation: CASSLIAGVETQYF.

CDR3 bases: TGCGCCAGCAGCCTAGCGGGAGTAGTCAATGAGCAGTTCTTC. Its protein product is CASSLAGVVNEQFF. The chain links TRBV10-2 to TRBJ2-1, with 10 bases aligning to TRBD2. CDR1 is WSHSY, CDR2 SAAADI, per germline. There are 14 residues in the CDR3. With 6 bases clipped from V and 6 bases from J, the junction kept 5 bases outside the gene matches.

The CDR3 DNA sequence: TGCGCCAGCAGGGGGCTAACAACTACAGATACGCAGTATTTT. Protein sequence: CASRGLTTTDTQYF. This chain uses TRBV5-1 with TRBJ2-3; D possibly corresponds to TRBD1 (5 bases). The V gene lost 5 bases and the J gene lost 3 bases, with 13 bases spanning the gap. CDR3 length equals 14 residues. The germline gives CDR1 SGHRS, CDR2 YFSETQ.

The genes are TRBV9 and TRBJ2-3, with TRBD2 matching over 14 bases. V shed 0 bases, J shed 6 bases, and the junction held 9 bases outside the gene matches. CDR1 is SGDLS and CDR2 is YYNGEE in the germline V gene. The CDR3 is made up of 18 amino acids. CDR3 nucleotides: TGTGCCAGCAGCGTAGACCCCGGGACTAGCGGGAGAGCTGATACGCAGTATTTT. Encoded protein: CASSVDPGTSGRADTQYF.

The chain combines TRBV9 with TRBJ2-7; TRBD1 matches 7 bases. This CDR3 has 14 residues. CDR1 is SGDLS, CDR2 YYNGEE, per germline. The V gene end was trimmed by 2 bases and the J gene end by 0 bases; junction bases not matched to a gene: 2. This CDR3 reads CASSVGTASYEQYF. For the CDR3, the DNA is TGTGCCAGCAGCGTGGGGACAGCCTCCTACGAGCAGTACTTC.

V usage is TRBV19 and J usage is TRBJ1-1; TRBD1 is a possible D gene (6 bases). The CDR3 spans 15 residues. Germline V gives CDR1 LNHDA, CDR2 SQIVND (reference sequence). With 7 bases removed from V and 5 bases from J, the gap between germline ends came to 20 bases. The CDR3 nucleotides read TGTGCCAGTACCCCATACTGGGGGGGGCGGACTGAAGCTTTCTTT. Residues: CASTPYWGGRTEAFF.

The chain uses TRBV7-6 and TRBJ1-2, with TRBD1 matching 7 bases. The junction had 3 bases not matched to a gene; V was cut back by 5 bases and J by 9 bases. CDR3 length: 11 residues. CDR1 is SGHVS, CDR2 FNYEAQ, per germline. The CDR3 loop reads CASSGGQSYTF. CDR3 DNA sequence: TGTGCCAGCAGCGGGGGACAGAGCTACACCTTC. The variable domain in full, with the rest retrieved from reference TRBV7-6 and TRBJ1-2, is GAGVSQSPRYKVTKRGQDVALRCDPISGHVSLYWYRQALGQGPEFLTYFNYEAQQDKSGLPNDRFSAERPEGSISTLTIQRTEQRDSAMYRCASSGGQSYTFGSGTRLTVV.

The rearrangement uses TRBV5-1 and TRBJ1-1; 9 bases map to TRBD1. V lost 0 bases to trimming and J lost 11 bases; unmatched junction nucleotides: 5. CDR1 is SGHRS and CDR2 is YFSETQ in the germline V gene. The CDR3 loop spans 13 amino acids. The chain's CDR3 is CASSLAGDRAAFF. The CDR3 DNA follows: TGCGCCAGCAGCTTGGCCGGGGACAGGGCTGCTTTCTTT.

The chain employs TRBV6-4 and TRBJ1-1; D gene ambiguous. Trimming stripped 3 bases from V and 8 bases from J, with 13 bases between. CDR3 length: 13 amino acids. Germline loops: CDR1 MRHNA, CDR2 SNTAGT. The CDR3 region is CASSEGSGREAFF. The CDR3, as DNA: TGTGCCAGCAGTGAGGGGAGCGGAAGGGAAGCTTTCTTT.

V is TRBV27 and J is TRBJ2-7, with 9 bases aligning to TRBD2. Germline CDR1 is MNHEY and CDR2 is SMNVEV (reference sequence). The CDR3 spans 15 residues. Germline trimming cut 5 bases from V and 2 bases from J; bases unmatched to any gene: 7. The CDR3 DNA follows: TGTGCCAGCAGTCTGAAAGCGGGAGGCCCCTACGAGCAGTACTTC. This sequence encodes CASSLKAGGPYEQYF.

V usage is TRBV4-1 and J usage is TRBJ2-7; 10 positions agree with TRBD2. This CDR3 has 16 residues. Germline V gene lookup returns CDR1 MGHRA and CDR2 YSYEKL. V was clipped by 4 bases and J by 0 bases; unmatched bases: 6. CDR3 protein: CASSRSPSGSSYEQYF. CDR3 coding DNA: TGCGCCAGCAGCCGATCACCTAGCGGGAGCTCCTACGAGCAGTACTTC.

The chain carries TRBV6-6 and TRBJ1-5, with TRBD1 matching over 7 bases. The CDR3 extends over 15 amino acids. Germline CDR1 MNHNY, CDR2 SVGAGI (reference sequence). J lost 0 bases, V lost 5 bases, and 4 bases had no gene match. The CDR3 protein is CASSPRGASNQPQHF. CDR3 bases: TGTGCCAGCAGTCCCAGGGGGGCTAGCAATCAGCCCCAGCATTTT.

V and J are TRBV28 and TRBJ2-7; TRBD2 matches at 7 bases. Germline CDR1 MDHEN, CDR2 SYDVKM. This CDR3 comprises 14 residues. Trimming removed 6 bases from V and 6 bases from J; junction bases left unmatched: 11. CDR3 bases: TGTGCCAGCAGCTATGCGGGATCGGGGGGCGAGCAGTACTTC. Amino acids: CASSYAGSGGEQYF.

J is TRBJ2-5 and V is TRBV11-2; TRBD2 agrees at 8 bases. Trimming cost V 5 bases and J 3 bases; bases outside gene matches: 8. The CDR3 has 15 residues. CDR1 SGHAT and CDR2 FQNNGV come from the germline V gene. The CDR3: CASSPRLASEETQYF. The CDR3 DNA is TGTGCCAGCAGCCCCCGACTAGCGTCCGAAGAGACCCAGTACTTC.

This chain links TRBV30 with TRBJ2-7; 8 nucleotides match TRBD1. This CDR3 contains 14 residues. Germline CDR1 reads GTSNPN; CDR2 reads SVGIG (reference sequence). Unmatched junction bases numbered 12, after V lost 2 bases and J lost 9 bases. The CDR3 loop is CAWSPGTGSLRQYF. In DNA, the CDR3 is TGTGCCTGGAGTCCCGGGACAGGTTCCCTCAGGCAGTACTTC.

The chain couples TRBV7-2 to TRBJ2-7; D perhaps matches TRBD2 (6 bases). CDR3 length equals 15 residues. Germline assignment: CDR1 SGHTA and CDR2 FQGNSA. V dropped 5 bases and J dropped 1 base, with 15 bases sitting between them. CDR3 loop: CASSQTSFGSYEQYF. The CDR3 DNA follows: TGTGCCAGCAGCCAGACTAGTTTCGGGTCCTACGAGCAGTACTTC.

Only a few counts were recorded for this clone. This rearrangement joins TRBV7-9 to TRBJ2-2; TRBD2 matches 7 bases. Germline CDR1 SEHNR, CDR2 FQNEAQ (reference sequence). This CDR3 region has 15 residues. The ends lost 1 base at V and 6 bases at J; junction bases unmatched: 5. The CDR3 nucleotides are TGTGCCAGCAGCTTAGGGGACTATCGACCCGGGGAGCTGTTTTTT. Residues: CASSLGDYRPGELFF.

Here the CDR3 reads CASSVAGMETQYF. DNA of the CDR3: TGTGCCAGCAGCGTAGCAGGGATGGAGACCCAGTACTTC. This chain links TRBV9 with TRBJ2-5; TRBD1 might be the D (5 bases). The CDR3 loop spans 13 amino acids. The germline V gene has CDR1 SGDLS and CDR2 YYNGEE. The V end lost 0 bases, the J end lost 5 bases, and 8 bases lay between the germline ends.

The chain uses TRBV28 and TRBJ1-5, with a weak D call TRBD1 (6 bases). The V end was cut by 8 bases, the J end by 7 bases, with 18 bases between. This CDR3 comprises 14 residues. Germline CDR1 is MDHEN and CDR2 is SYDVKM. DNA of the CDR3: TGTGCCAGCGGAACTACAGGGTTAGGGCAGCCCCAGCATTTT. This encodes CASGTTGLGQPQHF. Full variable domain (rest looked up from reference TRBV28 and TRBJ1-5): DVKVTQSSRYLVKRTGEKVFLECVQDMDHENMFWYRQDPGLGLRLIYFSYDVKMKEKGDIPEGYSVSREKKERFSLILESASTNQTSMYLCASGTTGLGQPQHFGDGTRLSIL.

The rearrangement joins TRBV2 to TRBJ1-1; D remains ambiguous. Germline CDR1 is SNHLY and CDR2 is FYNNEI. V was trimmed by 3 bases and J by 0 bases, leaving 5 bases between them. The length of the CDR3 is 13 residues. CDR3: CASSDNMNTEAFF. For the CDR3, the DNA is TGTGCCAGCAGTGACAACATGAACACTGAAGCTTTCTTT.